The sequence of this TCR beta chain was determined in a study of response to subunit inactivated influenza vaccine. Germline CDR1 is MDHEN and CDR2 is SYDVKM. With 6 bases clipped from V and 3 bases from J, the junction kept 2 bases outside the gene matches. The CDR3 sequence is 13 residues long. TCRdb reprocessed the RT-PCR reads via MiXCR and lists one record per CDR3 protein. The repertoire holds 400,000 to 650,000 distinct CDR3 sequences, roughly 7.9% seen once, with 13% in the top ten. This clonotype was counted at least ten times. The V and J genes are TRBV28 and TRBJ2-7; TRBD1 matches 10 bases. This sample comprised PBMCs from blood, obtained around 25 months after vaccination. The TCR sequence derives from a man aged 45-69 years who received an inactivated influenza vaccine. The CDR3 DNA follows: TGTGCCAGCAGGGGGACAGGGGTCTACGAGCAGTACTTC. Amino acids: CASRGTGVYEQYF.